This T cell receptor (beta chain) was identified during a study of blood T cell repertoires in COVID-19. V was trimmed by 4 bases and J by 9 bases, leaving 10 bases between them. The length of the CDR3 is 13 residues. The germline CDR1 and CDR2 sequences are LGHNT and FRNRAP. The table came from immunoSEQ multiplex PCR; TCRdb's copy has only in-frame clones and leaves some out. Here the sample spans about 290,000 clones, approximately 86% being singletons. The receptor's source is a woman in her fifties or sixties with active or convalescent COVID-19. The sequenced sample was peripheral blood. The V and J genes are TRBV12-5 and TRBJ2-6; D is perhaps TRBD2 (5 bases). CDR3 sequence reads: CASGSSGGNVLTF. CDR3 bases: TGTGCTAGTGGTTCCAGTGGAGGCAACGTCCTGACTTTC.